Each of the 22 T cell receptor beta chains below was sequenced from the same sample in a study of blood T cells in healthy people across ages. A sample-barcoded 5' primer and a J-beta primer mix were used in a second PCR of roughly 7 to 12 cycles. TCRdb itself ran the 5' RACE reads through MiXCR, one entry per CDR3 protein. Among about 800,000 distinct CDR3 sequences listed, 20% to 30% were seen once. In addition, the sample was reused for a study of T cells of mothers and their children.

Sequenced input: blood. The receptor source for this set is a boy aged 10-17 years in good health.

The chain employs TRBV29-1 and TRBJ2-5, with TRBD1 identical over 8 bases. Germline CDR1 SQVTM, CDR2 ANQGSEA. V lost 6 bases and J lost 4; bases outside the gene matches: 10. This CDR3 spans 14 amino acids. CDR3 protein: CSVTGQGARETQYF. CDR3 DNA: TGCAGCGTGACCGGGCAGGGGGCCCGAGAGACCCAGTACTTC.

V is TRBV5-1 and J is TRBJ2-5; D is undetermined. This CDR3 region has 14 residues. The germline V gene encodes CDR1 SGHRS and CDR2 YFSETQ. V was clipped by 1 base and J by 0 bases, with 7 bases between them. The CDR3 bases are TGCGCCAGCAGCTTGAACCCGTACCAAGAGACCCAGTACTTC. Translating gives CASSLNPYQETQYF.

The gene calls are TRBV7-3 and TRBJ2-5; tentatively, D is TRBD1 or TRBD2 (5 bases each). Deletions cut 0 bases from V and 5 bases from J, with 13 bases between. Germline CDR1 SGHTA, CDR2 FQGTGA. The CDR3 totals 15 residues. The CDR3 sequence is CASSLTGRPWETQYF. The CDR3 bases are TGTGCCAGCAGCTTAACGGGACGTCCCTGGGAGACCCAGTACTTC.

The chain recombines TRBV18 with TRBJ2-2; 9 bases are shared with TRBD1. Per the germline V gene, CDR1 is KGHSH and CDR2 is LQKENI. The CDR3 consists of 14 residues. V shed 5 bases, J shed 3 bases, and the junction held 1 base outside the gene matches. This CDR3 reads CASSWTGDTGELFF. DNA for the CDR3: TGTGCCAGCTCATGGACAGGGGACACCGGGGAGCTGTTTTTT.

This clonotype has more than one count but fewer than ten. The CDR3 here is CASRTGVLVYNEQFF. The CDR3 nucleotides are TGTGCCAGCAGAACAGGGGTCCTTGTCTACAATGAGCAGTTCTTC. The genes are TRBV2 and TRBJ2-5; 7 bases fit TRBD1. The DNA end is a closer match to TRBJ2-1, so the J assignment may be wrong. This CDR3 has 15 residues. Germline values: CDR1 SNHLY, CDR2 FYNNEI.

This clonotype was found a few times. This chain connects TRBV10-3 to TRBJ2-5; TRBD2 matches at 10 bases. The CDR3 has 17 residues. Per the germline V gene, CDR1 is ENHRY and CDR2 is SYGVKD. V was clipped by 0 bases and J by 0 bases; unmatched bases: 4. Written as DNA, the CDR3 is TGTGCCATCAGTGAGTCGGGTAGCGGGGGGTACCAAGAGACCCAGTACTTC. Its translation: CAISESGSGGYQETQYF.

The chain is built from TRBV5-1 and TRBJ1-4; possible D gene TRBD1, 5 bases. The CDR3 loop spans 15 amino acids. Trimming left V 0 bases short and J 7 bases short, with 13 bases between. The V gene's germline CDR1 is SGHRS and CDR2 YFSETQ. The CDR3 sequence: CASSLGDLVGEKLFF. The CDR3 DNA follows: TGCGCCAGCAGCTTGGGGGACCTGGTTGGTGAAAAACTGTTTTTT.

The chain employs TRBV7-8 and TRBJ2-3; TRBD1 matches at 8 bases. Germline V gene sequence: CDR1 SGHVS, CDR2 FQNEAQ. The V segment lost 8 bases and the J segment 4 bases; nucleotides outside the gene matches: 8. The CDR3 totals 14 residues. This chain's CDR3 is CASGRQGSSDTQYF. The CDR3 DNA reads TGTGCCAGCGGAAGACAGGGGAGTTCAGATACGCAGTATTTT.

The rearrangement links TRBV7-9 to TRBJ1-1; D not resolved. The CDR3 is 12 residues long. Germline V gene data show CDR1 as SEHNR and CDR2 as FQNEAQ (reference sequence). V was pared by 3 bases and J by 3 bases, with 5 bases between. The CDR3 region has the DNA TGTGCCAGCAGCTTCGGTTACACTGAAGCTTTCTTT. This encodes CASSFGYTEAFF.

This clonotype was seen repeatedly, ten times or more. This chain joins TRBV6-6 and TRBJ2-5; D is unclear. The J call may be incorrect, as the DNA end agrees better with TRBJ2-7. The germline CDR1 and CDR2 sequences are MNHNY and SVGAGI (reference sequence). The CDR3 loop spans 12 amino acids. The CDR3 bases are TGTGCCAGCAGCGAGCTAAGCTACGAGCAGTACTTC. This encodes CASSELSYEQYF.

This clonotype was seen a handful of times. The chain has TRBV7-2 and TRBJ2-1; D is unresolved. Trimming took 3 bases from V and 3 from J, leaving 18 bases between them. The germline V gene has CDR1 SGHTA and CDR2 FQGNSA. This CDR3 has 17 residues. This CDR3 reads CASSFPSPTTLYNEQFF. The CDR3 DNA reads as TGTGCCAGCAGCTTCCCATCCCCTACTACTCTCTACAATGAGCAGTTCTTC.

In regard to this clonotype: The conserved final phenylalanine or tryptophan is absent from the CDR3, which likely points to a read error. The rearrangement uses TRBV29-1 and TRBJ2-5, with D possibly being TRBD2 (5 bases). Trimming removed 7 bases from V and 5 bases from J, with 17 bases in between. The length of the CDR3 is 13 residues. Germline lookup yields CDR1 SQVTM and CDR2 ANQGSEA. The CDR3 loop reads CSGVIEGWETQYL. CDR3 DNA: TGCAGCGGCGTGATAGAGGGTTGGGAGACCCAGTACTTA.

The V gene is TRBV10-3, the J gene TRBJ2-7; D might be TRBD2 (5 bases). Germline-derived CDR1 and CDR2 are ENHRY and SYGVKD. This CDR3 spans 13 amino acids. V lost 3 bases and J 4 bases, leaving 10 bases between the germline ends. The DNA for the CDR3 is TGTGCCATCAGTGACCCCGAGGGTTACGAGCAGTACTTC. It translates to CAISDPEGYEQYF.

Only a few counts were recorded for this clonotype. The gene calls are TRBV29-1 and TRBJ2-7, with 10 positions matching TRBD1. The CDR3 has 12 amino acids. The ends lost 7 bases at V and 3 bases at J; junction bases unmatched: 3. Per the germline V gene, CDR1 is SQVTM and CDR2 is ANQGSEA. CDR3 in amino acids: CSATGGSYEQYF. The CDR3, as DNA: TGCAGCGCGACAGGGGGCAGCTACGAGCAGTACTTC.

The V call is TRBV5-4, the J call TRBJ2-6; D possibly matches TRBD1 or TRBD2 (5 bases each). Germline lookup yields CDR1 SGHNT and CDR2 YYREEE (reference sequence). CDR3 length: 20 amino acids. Trimming stripped 5 bases from V and 1 base from J, with 25 bases between. CDR3 protein: CASSHTPPGARMSGANVLTF. CDR3 nucleotides: TGTGCCAGCAGTCACACTCCTCCCGGGGCGCGCATGTCTGGGGCCAACGTCCTGACTTTC.

This clonotype was counted only a few times. CDR3 amino acids: CSVGTGRNTEAFF. The CDR3 nucleotides are TGCAGCGTTGGCACAGGGAGGAACACTGAAGCTTTCTTT. The chain employs TRBV29-1 and TRBJ1-1, with D perhaps TRBD1 (6 bases). V dropped 4 bases and J dropped 1 base, with 10 bases sitting between them. This CDR3 region has 13 residues. Germline V gene sequence: CDR1 SQVTM, CDR2 ANQGSEA.

In DNA form, the CDR3 reads TGTGCCAGCAGCGAACAGGGGGCGAGCAATCAGCCCCAGCATTTT. Translated, it gives CASSEQGASNQPQHF. The chain uses TRBV7-2 and TRBJ1-5; 9 positions agree with TRBD1. CDR1 and CDR2 from the germline V gene are SGHTA and FQGNSA. After removal of 5 bases from V and 1 base from J, the junction contained 3 bases not matched to a gene. CDR3 length equals 15 residues. The full variable domain, with the rest looked up from reference TRBV7-2 and TRBJ1-5, is GAGVSQSPSNKVTEKGKDVELRCDPISGHTALYWYRQSLGQGLEFLIYFQGNSAPDKSGLPSDRFSAERTGGSVSTLTIQRTQQEDSAVYLCASSEQGASNQPQHFGDGTRLSIL.

This clonotype has a handful of counts. The chain joins TRBV4-1 to TRBJ1-4; TRBD1 might be the D (5 bases). Per the germline V gene, CDR1 is MGHRA and CDR2 is YSYEKL. This CDR3 region has 18 residues. The V gene lost 4 bases and the J gene lost 8 bases, with 26 bases spanning the gap. The CDR3 DNA is TGCGCCAGCAGCCCCGGGACGGTCGTCCCAGGTCGGCTCGAAAAACTGTTTTTT. Translated: CASSPGTVVPGRLEKLFF.

V is TRBV5-6 and J is TRBJ1-1; the D gene is possibly TRBD1 (5 bases). Trimming cost V 5 bases and J 0 bases, with 8 bases left between them. The V gene's germline CDR1 is SGHDT and CDR2 YYEEEE. This CDR3 contains 13 residues. The CDR3 spells CASRLGVNTEAFF. CDR3 in DNA: TGTGCCAGCAGGCTGGGGGTGAACACTGAAGCTTTCTTT.

This chain uses TRBV6-2 or TRBV6-3 with TRBJ2-5; unclear D gene. The J call may be in error: the DNA end matches TRBJ2-7 better. Per germline, CDR1 MNHEY and CDR2 SVGEGT. There are 12 residues in the CDR3. CDR3 protein: CASSYSLNEQYF. The CDR3 DNA sequence: TGTGCCAGCAGTTACTCACTCAACGAGCAGTACTTC.

The chain has TRBV29-1 and TRBJ1-5; tentatively, D is TRBD1 (6 bases). This CDR3 is built from 14 residues. Germline V gives CDR1 SQVTM, CDR2 ANQGSEA. V was shortened by 1 base and J by 5 bases, with 12 bases between the two germline ends. Here the CDR3 DNA reads TGCAGCGTTGAAGGTGGGACACCTCATCAGCCCCAGCATTTT. It translates to CSVEGGTPHQPQHF.

The J gene is TRBJ2-7, the V gene TRBV9; 8 bases are a match to TRBD2. This CDR3 region has 14 residues. V lost 0 bases, J lost 5 bases, and 4 bases stayed unmatched. Germline values: CDR1 SGDLS, CDR2 YYNGEE. The CDR3 DNA sequence: TGTGCCAGCAGCGTAGAGGGACTAGAGGACGAGCAGTACTTC. Amino acids: CASSVEGLEDEQYF.